One sample yielded the 32 T cell receptor beta chains listed below, sequenced in a study of blood T cell repertoires in COVID-19. Method: immunoSEQ multiplex PCR; TCRdb's copy keeps in-frame clones and lacks some. The sample lists about 80,000 clones; 90% to 95% were seen once. The sequenced sample was peripheral blood. These receptors were collected from a woman aged 50 to 65 in a cohort sampled during active COVID-19.

V and J are TRBV27 and TRBJ2-7; D unclear. The CDR3 has 14 residues. The V and J ends lost 2 bases and 0 bases respectively, with 8 bases between them. Germline CDR1 is MNHEY and CDR2 is SMNVEV (reference sequence). For the CDR3, the DNA is TGTGCCAGCAGTTTAACTGTGATCTCCTACGAGCAGTACTTC. Translation gives CASSLTVISYEQYF.

The chain employs TRBV7-3 and TRBJ2-3, with TRBD2 matching over 10 bases. The V and J ends lost 4 bases and 5 bases, in that order; junction bases with no gene match: 9. Germline V gene lookup returns CDR1 SGHTA and CDR2 FQGTGA. The CDR3 has 16 amino acids. The DNA for the CDR3 is TGTGCCAGCAGCTCCGTAGCGGGGGGCCGTCTAGATACGCAGTATTTT. Encoded protein: CASSSVAGGRLDTQYF.

The chain carries TRBV5-1 and TRBJ2-3, with TRBD2 matching 11 bases. The ends lost 4 bases at V and 4 bases at J; junction bases unmatched: 8. The CDR3 has 16 amino acids. The V gene's germline CDR1 is SGHRS and CDR2 YFSETQ. The CDR3 reads CASSNIAGGSSDTQYF. The CDR3 bases are TGCGCCAGCAGCAACATAGCGGGGGGGAGCTCAGATACGCAGTATTTT.

The V and J genes are TRBV28 and TRBJ1-3; D possibly corresponds to TRBD1 (5 bases). Trimming removed 9 bases at V and 0 bases at J, with 9 bases between. The CDR3 is 13 amino acids. Per the germline V gene, CDR1 is MDHEN and CDR2 is SYDVKM. DNA for the CDR3: TGTGCCAGTACAGGCGACTCTGGAAACACCATATATTTT. Protein product: CASTGDSGNTIYF.

The gene calls are TRBV30 and TRBJ2-1; 15 bases are shared with TRBD2. The CDR3 extends over 16 amino acids. CDR1 and CDR2 from the germline V gene are GTSNPN and SVGIG (reference sequence). J gave up 10 bases and V 2 bases, and 9 bases lay outside the gene matches. CDR3 nucleotide sequence: TGTGCCTGGAGTCTCGGACTAGCGGGGGGGGCTGAGGAGCAGTTCTTC. It translates to CAWSLGLAGGAEEQFF. The full variable domain, with the rest looked up from reference TRBV30 and TRBJ2-1, is SQTIHQWPATLVQPVGSPLSLECTVEGTSNPNLYWYRQAAGRGLQLLFYSVGIGQISSEVPQNLSASRPQDRQFILSSKKLLLSDSGFYLCAWSLGLAGGAEEQFFGPGTRLTVL.

The DNA for the CDR3 is TGCGCCAGCAGCCAAGATTGGACAGCCCATCAGCCCCAGCATTTT. This translates into CASSQDWTAHQPQHF. The chain employs TRBV4-1 and TRBJ1-5, with D possibly matching TRBD1 (6 bases). This CDR3 has 15 residues. Trimming shortened V by 0 bases and J by 5 bases, and 11 bases separated the two germline ends. CDR1 MGHRA and CDR2 YSYEKL come from the germline V gene.

The chain has TRBV11-2 and TRBJ1-5, with D unclear. V was clipped by 0 bases and J by 0 bases, with 6 bases between them. The CDR3 runs 15 residues. CDR1 and CDR2 (germline): SGHAT, FQNNGV. CDR3 coding DNA: TGTGCCAGCAGCTTAGACGGTAATAGCAATCAGCCCCAGCATTTT. Translation gives CASSLDGNSNQPQHF.

The chain recombines TRBV24-1 with TRBJ1-5, with D possibly TRBD1 on 6 matching bases. With 7 bases removed from V and 4 bases from J, the gap between germline ends came to 10 bases. The CDR3 loop spans 13 amino acids. Germline values: CDR1 KGHDR, CDR2 SFDVKD. CDR3 in amino acids: CATSQTGNQPQHF. Here the CDR3 DNA reads TGTGCCACCAGCCAAACAGGGAATCAGCCCCAGCATTTT.

V is TRBV2 and J is TRBJ1-5; 9 nucleotides agree with TRBD1. Germline lookup yields CDR1 SNHLY and CDR2 FYNNEI. J lost 4 bases, V lost 6 bases, and 7 bases had no gene match. The length of the CDR3 is 15 residues. The CDR3 sequence is CASSREGTGNQPQHF. DNA for the CDR3: TGTGCCAGCAGCCGTGAGGGGACAGGGAATCAGCCCCAGCATTTT.

The rearrangement joins TRBV2 to TRBJ2-2; no clear D gene. The CDR3 contains 15 residues. Germline CDR1 SNHLY, CDR2 FYNNEI. V was shortened by 5 bases and J by 3 bases, with 13 bases between the two germline ends. CDR3 loop: CASSPLEMHTGELFF. CDR3 nucleotide sequence: TGTGCCAGCAGTCCCCTCGAGATGCACACCGGGGAGCTGTTTTTT.

The V and J genes are TRBV2 and TRBJ2-1; 7 nucleotides line up with TRBD2. The V gene's germline CDR1 is SNHLY and CDR2 FYNNEI. The CDR3 totals 15 residues. Trimming removed 2 bases from V and 0 bases from J; junction bases left unmatched: 1. This CDR3 is CASSETGGSYNEQFF. The DNA of the CDR3 is TGTGCCAGCAGTGAAACGGGAGGCTCCTACAATGAGCAGTTCTTC.

The chain employs TRBV30 and TRBJ1-3; 10 bases are shared with TRBD1. V trimming: 5 bases; J trimming: 4 bases; junction bases outside the gene matches: 5. CDR1 is GTSNPN and CDR2 is SVGIG in the germline V gene (reference sequence). The CDR3 is made up of 14 amino acids. The CDR3 DNA reads TGTGCCTGGGACGGGACAGGGGCGGGAAACACCATATATTTT. As protein: CAWDGTGAGNTIYF.

CDR3 amino acids: CASRGGVRQGNQPQHF. CDR3 in DNA: TGTGCCAGCAGAGGAGGGGTACGGCAGGGCAATCAGCCCCAGCATTTT. The rearrangement uses TRBV28 and TRBJ1-5; tentatively, D is TRBD1 (5 bases). The CDR3 is made up of 16 amino acids. V shed 6 bases and J shed 2 bases, with 17 bases lying between them. Germline values: CDR1 MDHEN, CDR2 SYDVKM.

The CDR3 nucleotides are TGCGCCAGCAGTGAGGCGGGCGATGACAATGAGCAGTTCTTC. It specifies CASSEAGDDNEQFF. This rearrangement joins TRBV10-1 to TRBJ2-1; D may be TRBD2 (5 bases). CDR1 and CDR2 from the germline V gene are WNHNN and SYGVQD (reference sequence). Trimming cost V 2 bases and J 5 bases, with 10 bases left between them. This CDR3 comprises 14 residues.

This rearrangement joins TRBV2 to TRBJ2-2; perhaps TRBD1 as D (5 bases). The CDR3 covers 15 residues. Germline CDR1 and CDR2: SNHLY and FYNNEI. V was cut by 8 bases and J by 4 bases, with 17 bases left in between. This CDR3 is CASQGTPSGTGELFF. The CDR3 DNA reads as TGTGCCAGCCAGGGAACCCCCTCCGGCACCGGGGAGCTGTTTTTT.

V gene TRBV7-8 combines with J gene TRBJ1-3, with TRBD1 matching 9 bases. V was clipped by 5 bases and J by 2 bases; unmatched bases: 7. Germline V gene data show CDR1 as SGHVS and CDR2 as FQNEAQ. CDR3 length: 16 amino acids. The CDR3 is CASSLARTGAGNTIYF. CDR3 nucleotides: TGTGCCAGCAGCCTGGCCAGGACAGGGGCTGGAAACACCATATATTTT.

The chain is built from TRBV11-2 and TRBJ2-3, with D unresolved. The V and J ends lost 1 base and 2 bases respectively, with 10 bases between them. CDR3 length equals 15 residues. The germline gives CDR1 SGHAT, CDR2 FQNNGV. The DNA for the CDR3 is TGTGCCAGCAGCTTAGTTGGGCAGTTCACAGATACGCAGTATTTT. Translation gives CASSLVGQFTDTQYF.

The chain recombines TRBV16 with TRBJ1-5, with D maybe TRBD1 (6 bases). Looked up from germline, CDR1 is KGHSY and CDR2 is FQNENV. V gave up 0 bases and J gave up 0 bases, with 9 bases separating them. This CDR3 comprises 16 residues. The CDR3 DNA sequence: TGTGCCAGCAGCCAATCCAGGGGTAATAGCAATCAGCCCCAGCATTTT. Amino acids: CASSQSRGNSNQPQHF.

This clone was detected only once. The CDR3 spells CASSLETGAPYGYTF. The CDR3 DNA sequence: TGTGCCAGCTCACTCGAGACAGGGGCCCCCTATGGCTACACCTTC. This chain uses TRBV18 with TRBJ1-2, with TRBD1 matching over 8 bases. Germline CDR1 is KGHSH and CDR2 is LQKENI. The CDR3 is 15 amino acids. V lost 4 bases to trimming and J lost 4 bases; unmatched junction nucleotides: 8.

This chain links TRBV7-8 with TRBJ1-1; 7 nucleotides align to TRBD1. V shed 0 bases and J 5 bases; nucleotides not matched to a gene: 6. From germline, CDR1 is SGHVS and CDR2 FQNEAQ. The CDR3 covers 15 residues. CDR3 sequence reads: CASSLAGQSRTEAFF. The CDR3 region has the DNA TGTGCCAGCAGCTTAGCGGGACAGTCGAGGACTGAAGCTTTCTTT.

V usage is TRBV11-2 and J usage is TRBJ2-3, with TRBD2 matching over 7 bases. This CDR3 has 16 residues. CDR1 is SGHAT, CDR2 FQNNGV, per germline. Unmatched junction bases numbered 10, after V lost 5 bases and J lost 2 bases. For the CDR3, the DNA is TGTGCCAGCAGCCTCGGGTGGGACTACGACACAGATACGCAGTATTTT. This codes for CASSLGWDYDTDTQYF.

This chain uses TRBV4-1 with TRBJ2-7, with 9 nucleotides matching TRBD1. This CDR3 is built from 15 residues. After removal of 4 bases from V and 3 bases from J, the junction contained 7 bases not matched to a gene. Germline V gene data show CDR1 as MGHRA and CDR2 as YSYEKL. The CDR3 sequence: CASSLPGDRVYEQYF. In nucleotides, the CDR3 is TGCGCCAGCAGCCTCCCAGGGGACAGGGTCTACGAGCAGTACTTC.

The genes are TRBV9 and TRBJ1-5; the match to TRBD1 covers 8 bases. Trimming at V came to 3 bases and at J to 3 bases, leaving 5 bases not matched to a gene. The CDR3 is made up of 15 amino acids. Germline V CDR1 and CDR2: SGDLS, YYNGEE. CDR3 amino acids: CASSAGQGTNQPQHF. The CDR3 DNA follows: TGTGCCAGCAGCGCCGGACAGGGAACCAATCAGCCCCAGCATTTT. Using reference TRBV9 and TRBJ1-5 for the parts outside the CDR3, the full variable domain is DSGVTQTPKHLITATGQRVTLRCSPRSGDLSVYWYQQSLDQGLQFLIQYYNGEERAKGNILERFSAQQFPDLHSELNLSSLELGDSALYFCASSAGQGTNQPQHFGDGTRLSIL.

The chain uses TRBV5-1 and TRBJ2-5; 10 nucleotides line up with TRBD2. The ends lost 1 base at V and 5 bases at J; junction bases unmatched: 11. The germline gives CDR1 SGHRS, CDR2 YFSETQ. The CDR3 is made up of 17 amino acids. CDR3 sequence reads: CASSLSPSGGAGETQYF. The CDR3 DNA sequence: TGCGCCAGCAGCTTGAGTCCCAGCGGGGGGGCCGGGGAGACCCAGTACTTC.

The chain uses TRBV7-9 and TRBJ2-1; 7 nucleotides line up with TRBD2. Trimming took 8 bases from V and 2 from J; bases not matched to a gene: 9. The CDR3 spans 15 residues. Germline V gene lookup returns CDR1 SEHNR and CDR2 FQNEAQ (reference sequence). The CDR3, as DNA: TGTGCCAGCTTAGGGAGCGGGGTAACCTACAATGAGCAGTTCTTC. It encodes CASLGSGVTYNEQFF.

The chain has TRBV6-6 and TRBJ1-5; D call uncertain. Per germline, CDR1 MNHNY and CDR2 SVGAGI (reference sequence). The CDR3 sequence is 13 residues long. V lost 2 bases to trimming and J lost 4 bases, with 6 bases between them. The CDR3 bases are TGTGCCAGCAGTTACGGCCTTAATCAGCCCCAGCATTTT. Its protein is CASSYGLNQPQHF.

This chain joins TRBV29-1 and TRBJ2-3; 7 positions match TRBD1. The CDR3 runs 14 residues. The germline gives CDR1 SQVTM, CDR2 ANQGSEA. Losses at the gene ends were 1 base for V and 4 bases for J; bases not matched to a gene: 5. The CDR3 loop is CSVEGQGGSDTQYF. The DNA of the CDR3 is TGCAGCGTTGAAGGACAGGGTGGGTCAGATACGCAGTATTTT.

The chain combines TRBV5-1 with TRBJ1-1, with 7 nucleotides matching TRBD1. V shed 4 bases and J 1 base; nucleotides not matched to a gene: 4. This CDR3 spans 14 amino acids. Per germline, CDR1 SGHRS and CDR2 YFSETQ. CDR3 sequence (DNA): TGCGCCAGCAGCCCGGGACAGCAGAACACTGAAGCTTTCTTT. Protein: CASSPGQQNTEAFF. The variable domain in full, with the rest retrieved from reference TRBV5-1 and TRBJ1-1, is KAGVTQTPRYLIKTRGQQVTLSCSPISGHRSVSWYQQTPGQGLQFLFEYFSETQRNKGNFPGRFSGRQFSNSRSEMNVSTLELGDSALYLCASSPGQQNTEAFFGQGTRLTVV.

V and J are TRBV6-5 and TRBJ1-2; D call uncertain. Germline V gene sequence: CDR1 MNHEY, CDR2 SVGAGI. V lost 8 bases, J lost 6 bases, and 13 bases lay in between. The CDR3 totals 12 residues. CDR3: CASRSRVDGYTF. The CDR3 coding sequence is TGTGCCAGCCGGTCCCGGGTGGATGGCTACACCTTC.

V is TRBV15 and J is TRBJ2-3; TRBD1 aligns across 7 bases. The CDR3 runs 17 residues. Unmatched junction bases numbered 13, after V lost 4 bases and J lost 3 bases. Germline CDR1 reads LNHNV; CDR2 reads YYDKDF (reference sequence). CDR3 in DNA: TGTGCCACCAGCACCCGGGACAGCCAACGGATTACAGATACGCAGTATTTT. It specifies CATSTRDSQRITDTQYF.

V is TRBV6-5 and J is TRBJ1-5; weak D call: TRBD1 (6 bases). The CDR3 covers 12 residues. Trimming pared 7 bases from V and 5 bases from J, leaving 9 bases between. From germline, CDR1 is MNHEY and CDR2 SVGAGI. The CDR3 coding sequence is TGTGCCAGCACCTCAGGGGATCAGCCCCAGCATTTT. Its protein product is CASTSGDQPQHF.

The chain uses TRBV10-1 and TRBJ2-7, with D hard to call. This CDR3 is 14 amino acids long. Trimming removed 5 bases from V and 5 bases from J, with 16 bases in between. CDR1 and CDR2 from the germline V gene are WNHNN and SYGVQD (reference sequence). CDR3 DNA sequence: TGCGCCAGCAGTTCAGGCGCTGCCTATCACGAGCAGTACTTC. Its protein product is CASSSGAAYHEQYF.